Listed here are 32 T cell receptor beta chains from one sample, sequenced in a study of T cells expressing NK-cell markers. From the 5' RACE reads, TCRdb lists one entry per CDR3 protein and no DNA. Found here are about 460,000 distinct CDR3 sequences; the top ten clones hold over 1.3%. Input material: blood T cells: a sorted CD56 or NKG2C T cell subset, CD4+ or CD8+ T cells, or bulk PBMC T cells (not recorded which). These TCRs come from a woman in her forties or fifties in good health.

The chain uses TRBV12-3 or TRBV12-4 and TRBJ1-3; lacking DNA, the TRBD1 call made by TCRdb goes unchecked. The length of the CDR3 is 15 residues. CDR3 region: CASSPGQKPLNTIYF.

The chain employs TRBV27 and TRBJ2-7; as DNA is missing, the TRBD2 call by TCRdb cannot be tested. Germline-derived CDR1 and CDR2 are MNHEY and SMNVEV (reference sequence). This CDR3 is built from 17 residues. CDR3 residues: CASSLSLGGLLTYEQYF.

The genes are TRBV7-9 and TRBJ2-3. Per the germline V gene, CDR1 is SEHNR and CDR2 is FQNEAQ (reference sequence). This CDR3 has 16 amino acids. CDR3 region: CASSVGANRFTDTQYF.

CDR3 region: CASRPRQGTNTEAFF. This rearrangement joins TRBV2 to TRBJ1-1; TCRdb's D call of TRBD1 is untestable without DNA. Germline V CDR1 and CDR2: SNHLY, FYNNEI. The CDR3 has 15 residues.

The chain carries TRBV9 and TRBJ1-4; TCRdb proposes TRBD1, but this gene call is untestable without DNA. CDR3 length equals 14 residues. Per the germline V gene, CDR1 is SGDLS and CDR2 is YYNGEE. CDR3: CASSAGQGSLKLFF.

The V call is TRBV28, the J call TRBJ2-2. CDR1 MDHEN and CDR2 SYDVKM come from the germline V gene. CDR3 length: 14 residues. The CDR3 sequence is CASSLYAVTGELFF.

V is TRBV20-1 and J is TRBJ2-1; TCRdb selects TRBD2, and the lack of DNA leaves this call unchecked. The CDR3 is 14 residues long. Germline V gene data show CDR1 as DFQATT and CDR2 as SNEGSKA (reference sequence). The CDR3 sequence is CSARGPTEYNEQFF.

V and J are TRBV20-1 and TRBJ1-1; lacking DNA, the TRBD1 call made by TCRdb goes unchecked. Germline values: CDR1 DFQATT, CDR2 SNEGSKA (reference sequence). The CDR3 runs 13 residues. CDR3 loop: CSAQRGKRAEAFF.

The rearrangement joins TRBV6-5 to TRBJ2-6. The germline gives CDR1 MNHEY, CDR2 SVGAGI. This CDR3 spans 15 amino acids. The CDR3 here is CASGFLRSGANVLTF.

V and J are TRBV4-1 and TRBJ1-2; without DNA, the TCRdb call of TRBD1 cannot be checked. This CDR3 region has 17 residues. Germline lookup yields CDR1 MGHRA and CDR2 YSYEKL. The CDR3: CASSQVTWRGVSYGYTF.

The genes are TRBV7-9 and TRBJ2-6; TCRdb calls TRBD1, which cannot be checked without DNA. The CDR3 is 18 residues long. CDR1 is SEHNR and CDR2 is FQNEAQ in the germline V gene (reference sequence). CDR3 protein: CASSFATGISSGANVLTF.

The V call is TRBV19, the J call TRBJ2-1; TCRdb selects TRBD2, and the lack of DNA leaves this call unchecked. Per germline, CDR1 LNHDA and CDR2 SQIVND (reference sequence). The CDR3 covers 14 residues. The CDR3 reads CASQTSGSPLEQFF.

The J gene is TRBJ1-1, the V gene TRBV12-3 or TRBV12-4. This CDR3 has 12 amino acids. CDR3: CASRTRVSEAFF.

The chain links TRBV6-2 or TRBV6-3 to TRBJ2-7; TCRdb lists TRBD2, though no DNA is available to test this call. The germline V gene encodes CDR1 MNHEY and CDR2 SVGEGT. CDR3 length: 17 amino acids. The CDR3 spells CASSYPFLAGIGYEQYF.

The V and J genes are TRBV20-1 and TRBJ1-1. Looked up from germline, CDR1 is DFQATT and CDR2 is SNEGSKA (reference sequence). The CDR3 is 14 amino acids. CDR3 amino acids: CSARREGMNTEAFF.

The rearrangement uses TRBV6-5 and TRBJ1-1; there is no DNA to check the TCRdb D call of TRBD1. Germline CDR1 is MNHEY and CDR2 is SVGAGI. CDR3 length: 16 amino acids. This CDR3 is CASSYLPGRLRTEAFF.

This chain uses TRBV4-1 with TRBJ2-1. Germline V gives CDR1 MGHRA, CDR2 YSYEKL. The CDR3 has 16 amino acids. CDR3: CASSQDGSGSSNEQFF.

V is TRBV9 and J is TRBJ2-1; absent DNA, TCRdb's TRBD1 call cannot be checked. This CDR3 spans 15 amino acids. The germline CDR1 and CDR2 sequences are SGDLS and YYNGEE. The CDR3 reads CASSVVDSAYNEQFF.

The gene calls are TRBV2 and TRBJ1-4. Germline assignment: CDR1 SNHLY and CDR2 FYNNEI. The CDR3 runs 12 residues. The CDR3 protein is CASSEEGEKLFF.

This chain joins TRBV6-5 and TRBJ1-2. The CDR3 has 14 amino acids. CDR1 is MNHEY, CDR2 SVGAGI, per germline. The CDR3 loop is CASSKSSSGYGYTF.

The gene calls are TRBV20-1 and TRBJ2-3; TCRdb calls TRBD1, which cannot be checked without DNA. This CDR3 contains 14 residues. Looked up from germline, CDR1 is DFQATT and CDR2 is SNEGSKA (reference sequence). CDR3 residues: CSARDRGPTDTQYF.

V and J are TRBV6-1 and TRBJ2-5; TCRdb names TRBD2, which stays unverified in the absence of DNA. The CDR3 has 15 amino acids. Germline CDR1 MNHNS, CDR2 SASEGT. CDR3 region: CASSEGGLIKETQYF.

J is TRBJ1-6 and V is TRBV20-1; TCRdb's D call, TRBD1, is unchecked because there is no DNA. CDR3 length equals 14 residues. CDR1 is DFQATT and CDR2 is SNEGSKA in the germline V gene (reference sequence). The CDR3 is CSARVAQGNSPLHF.

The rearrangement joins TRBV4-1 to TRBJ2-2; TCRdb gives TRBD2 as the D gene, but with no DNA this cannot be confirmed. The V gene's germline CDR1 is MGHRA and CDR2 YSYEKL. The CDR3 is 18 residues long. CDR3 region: CASSQERRGMKNTGELFF.

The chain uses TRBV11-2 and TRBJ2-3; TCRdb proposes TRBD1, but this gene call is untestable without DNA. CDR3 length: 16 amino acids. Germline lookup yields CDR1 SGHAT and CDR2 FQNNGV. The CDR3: CASSLRQGKGADTQYF.

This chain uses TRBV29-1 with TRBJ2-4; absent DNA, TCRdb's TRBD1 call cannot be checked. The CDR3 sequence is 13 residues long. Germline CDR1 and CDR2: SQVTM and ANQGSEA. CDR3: CSVVGGGVDIQYF.

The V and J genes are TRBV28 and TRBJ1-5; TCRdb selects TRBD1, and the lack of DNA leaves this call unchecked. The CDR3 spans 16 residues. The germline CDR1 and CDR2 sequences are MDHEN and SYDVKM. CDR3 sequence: CASSSITGGSNQPQHF.

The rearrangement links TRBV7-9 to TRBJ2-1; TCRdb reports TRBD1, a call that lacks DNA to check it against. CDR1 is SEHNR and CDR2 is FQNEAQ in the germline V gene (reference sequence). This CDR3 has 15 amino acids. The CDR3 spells CASSPGFPKGGEQFF.

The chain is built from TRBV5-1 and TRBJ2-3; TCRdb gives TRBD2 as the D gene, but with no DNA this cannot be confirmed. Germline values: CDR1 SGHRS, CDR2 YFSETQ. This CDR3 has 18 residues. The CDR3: CASRGGTGSFLGTDTQYF.

The chain's CDR3 is CASSQDRGVPGSNTF. The chain uses TRBV3-1 and TRBJ1-2; TCRdb names TRBD1, which stays unverified in the absence of DNA. CDR1 is LGHDT, CDR2 YNNKEL, per germline (reference sequence). This CDR3 comprises 15 residues.

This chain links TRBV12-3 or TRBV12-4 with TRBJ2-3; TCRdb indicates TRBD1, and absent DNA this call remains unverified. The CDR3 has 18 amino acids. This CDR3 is CASSWGSPRDRVGDTQYF.

The CDR3 loop is CATSRDPEQREGVTDTQYF. This chain uses TRBV15 with TRBJ2-3; TCRdb picks TRBD2, but there is no DNA to check that call. CDR3 size: 19 residues. Germline-derived CDR1 and CDR2 are LNHNV and YYDKDF (reference sequence).